This T cell receptor (beta chain) was retrieved from a study of cytomegalovirus exposure and HLA in healthy donors (dated 2017 in TCRdb). General notes on the study: In an earlier analysis of several hundred of the donors, 276 Gb of sequence data and approximately 100 million unique TCR beta sequences from about 179 million T cells were reported. About five DR-DQ haplotypes were treated as single units for association and clustering because of strong linkage in the cohort. Genome-wide SNP genotypes for about 60% of the roughly 670 donors were used in a later genetic analysis, which treated that subset as a discovery cohort. The number of donors typed differed by locus, with 629-630 for A, B, C, DRB1 and DQB1, 522 for DQA1, 600 to 610 for DPA1, and approximately 470 for DPB1. The aim of the study was to test whether cataloging public T cell receptors could identify signatures of past pathogen exposure. HLA typing covered class I and class II loci at four-digit resolution. Among the 398 genotyped donors, 75% to 90% belonged to the genetic ancestry cluster associated with self-reported Caucasian donors. Donor age, sex, ethnicity and CMV serostatus were compiled together with the repertoire data. All discovery cohort repertoires had been generated using a single sequencing platform. In a later analysis, previously published TCR beta repertoires from 600 to 850 donors were re-analyzed and high-resolution HLA genotyping was added so that TCR occurrence patterns could be studied. The study combined high-throughput TCR immunosequencing, statistical association of individual TCRs with disease status, and machine learning to predict cytomegalovirus infection status. In addition to the first cohort of roughly 670 subjects, a separate validation cohort of 120 different subjects was used. Across 300 to 500 genotyped donors of the cohort, an average of 235,054 unique TCR beta nucleotide sequences per donor were sequenced, and around 20% of those sequences were non-productive. To decide whether each TCR beta V gene segment behaved as functional or pseudogenic, an earlier analysis of approximately 590 of the donors relied on high-throughput TCR beta sequencing. Rather than drawing on any new phenotypic data, the later analysis identified candidate immune exposures from TCR beta sequences and the way those sequences occurred across donors. An early release covering just under 650 HLA-typed donors comprised approximately 290 gigabases of sequencing data and about 90 million unique TCR sequences. The study profiled the T cell repertoires of some 610 subjects by immunosequencing and related them to cytomegalovirus serostatus.

Germline trimming: 7 bases from V, 4 bases from J; junction bases outside gene matches: 28. CDR1 and CDR2 are drawn from the germline V gene (reference sequence): MNHEY, SMNVEV. The CDR3 contains 21 residues, cysteine and phenylalanine counted. The entry retains the CDR3 DNA only, 63 bases that are in frame from base 1. Study-wide conclusions, independent of this receptor: A further reported finding was that TCR beta sequences accurately predicted the HLA-A and HLA-B alleles for most subjects in the first cohort. Most TCR sequences were seen in very few donors, while some public TCRs were found in many individuals. At a false discovery rate of 0.05, a later analysis linked some 17,000 TCR beta sequences to specific HLA alleles. It was suggested by the authors that the approach could potentially be generalized to other disease states and immunological phenotypes. The earlier analysis of about 600 of the donors excluded about 16 rarely observed V segments, including chromosome 9 orphons, because counts were too low. In an earlier analysis of about 600 of the donors, most TCR beta V segments appeared in productive rearrangements about 90% or about 30% of the time, broadly matching IMGT annotations. When HLA alleles, especially DR and DQ, strongly co-occurred, attributing TCR associations to individual alleles was difficult. In vitro tests confirmed that a few of the cytomegalovirus-associated TCR beta chains recognize cytomegalovirus antigens. A later analysis reported that several top co-occurrence clusters appeared linked to parvovirus B19, influenza, CMV and Epstein-Barr virus. A cluster of highly shared sequence variants was judged likely to be a technical artifact of the sequencing pipeline. In a later analysis, most CMV-associated TCR beta chains were found to appear HLA-restricted, with HLA associations seemingly driven largely by CMV exposure. In this cohort, only TCR beta chains were sequenced, and detectable features were limited by the absence of alpha or paired-chain data. In a later analysis, TCR association rates were found to vary across HLA loci, with the most associated TCRs seen for DRB1 alleles and the fewest for HLA-C alleles. According to a later genetic analysis, donors in an Asian-associated ancestry cluster had fewer N-insertions in productive TCRs than the approximately 700-donor mean. Some IMGT-functional V segments, including TRBV6-2 and TRBV6-3, could not be told apart with the 87-base-pair reads, so those segments were excluded. In both the original and validation cohorts, the classifier was reported to diagnose cytomegalovirus status with high specificity and sensitivity. A later analysis found that HLA-associated TCR beta chains were more clonally expanded and had lower generation probabilities than equally common non-associated chains. Sequencing depth was assumed to be roughly uniform across donors in the presence/absence analyses, though that assumption may not hold. A total of about 180 TCR beta chains were listed by the study as associated with cytomegalovirus. V-gene and J-gene trimming of TCR beta chains was associated with a missense DCLRE1C variant in a later genetic analysis, and the association was replicated in an independent cohort. HLA typing was unavailable for some donors at each locus, so association tests used only the typed subset. Immune exposure information for the cohort was limited to CMV serostatus. Correlated functional status among segregating V segments might be attributable to linkage disequilibrium, but an unknown experimental factor could not be ruled out.

The cohort was made up of approximately 700 healthy bone marrow donors. At the time of sampling, every cohort member was nominally healthy, though immune exposures that went unrecorded were likely present. The donor tested CMV seropositive and was one of the 289 seropositive cohort members. Each donor provided a peripheral blood sample, and peripheral blood mononuclear cells were used for TCR beta sequencing. The Qiagen DNeasy Blood Extraction Kit was used to extract genomic DNA from the blood cell samples. This clone occurred a few times. The antigen it binds to is not known. No base quality values were provided; no much bigger clone lies one nucleotide off. The library was prepared using the immunoSEQ multiplex PCR assay. A mixture of 60 forward primers for TCR Vbeta segments and 13 reverse primers for TCR Jbeta segments was used in the multiplex PCR. A multiplex PCR assay on genomic DNA amplified the CDR3 region of rearranged TCR beta genes. The amplified TCR beta libraries were sequenced on the Illumina HiSeq System as 87-base-pair reads. The original methods were these. A later analysis tallied 75 million to 95 million unique TCR beta chains across the 610 or so repertoires, and approximately 12 million of those chains were shared by two or more donors. To remove PCR and sequencing errors, raw reads were error-corrected and collapsed into unique sequences using a nearest-neighbor algorithm that merged closely related sequences. CDR3 sequences were aligned to IMGT reference sequences to assign V, D and J gene segments. For a sequence to be retained, a match of at least six nucleotides to both a V gene segment and a J gene segment was required. A rearrangement counted as productive if the CDR3 had no stop codons and remained in frame with V and J, and every other rearrangement counted as non-productive. CDR3 was defined according to IMGT convention as the region running from the second conserved V-encoded cysteine to the conserved J-encoded phenylalanine. In an earlier analysis of more than 550 of the donors, sequences lacking an unambiguous match to a single V gene segment were excluded. In an earlier analysis of about 590 of the donors, a V segment was called functional when productive rearrangements were above 56.7%, and segregating when the standard deviation between donors exceeded 5%. A statistical classification framework was developed to diagnose cytomegalovirus status using the catalog of TCR beta chain sequences. In a later analysis, V and J genes were assigned by comparing TCR nucleotide sequences against IMGT/GENE-DB human TR gene sequences. The TCRdist pipeline was used in a later analysis to assign CDR3 sequences and most-parsimonious VDJ recombination scenarios. In a later analysis, every TCR beta chain was defined by the combination of its CDR3 amino acid sequence and its V-gene family, and reads without a unique V-gene family were dropped. As a way to deal with suspected cross-contamination and a sequencing artifact, a later analysis dropped roughly 620 nucleotide sequences that were highly shared and had low generation probability. For each public chain, a later analysis derived a clonal expansion index from normalized ranks of inferred template counts within each repertoire. A later analysis computed generation probabilities with a VDJ recombination model fitted to out-of-frame rearrangements, and checked the results against IGoR. A later analysis scored TCR-TCR, TCR-HLA and TCR-CMV co-occurrence with hypergeometric tests, applying a repertoire-size bias correction to TCR pairs. To estimate false discovery rates, a later analysis permuted the HLA or CMV assignments 20 times. A later analysis grouped co-occurring TCRs with DBSCAN, adding TCRdist sequence similarity when clustering within HLA-allele-positive subsets. Repertoires with fewer than 30,000 or more than 120,000 public chains, plus five repertoires with anomalous nucleotide sharing, were excluded from co-occurrence clustering. Entries here come from immuneACCESS through TCRdb and include only in-frame sequences with V and J called. Some clones fail to appear in such tables; in the studies checked, an unresolved V gene covers under half of the shortfall, and the cause of the remainder is unknown. V and J calls and clone size are given by that table; D and trimming were obtained from the DNA. For this sample the table gives around 190,000 clones, of which approximately 9.5% were detected only once. 1% to 1.5% of the sample goes to the ten largest clones.

The rearrangement combines TRBV27 with TRBJ2-7, with 10 bases aligning to TRBD2. This clonotype was obtained from a woman in her thirties in good health and CMV-seropositive. Sequencing used PBMCs. CDR3 reads: CASTGVHAGTSGRAQVYEQYF. Here is the DNA: TGTGCCAGCACCGGGGTCCACGCAGGGACGAGCGGGAGGGCCCAGGTTTACGAGCAGTACTTC.